Included here is one T cell receptor beta chain sequence, with context. Its antigen is not known. Healthy bone marrow donors supplied every sample. The data were obtained in a study of cytomegalovirus exposure and HLA in healthy donors. This PCR relied on a set of 60 Vbeta primers and 13 Jbeta primers. Data came from immunoSEQ multiplex PCR; TCRdb stores just in-frame clones and leaves some out. The sample yields 85,000 to 120,000 clones, roughly 77% seen once. General study points: The authors assumed roughly uniform sequencing depth across donors for presence/absence analyses.

The receptor was isolated from a man aged 35-49 years in good health and CMV-seronegative. Material for sequencing was PBMCs.

CDR3 in amino acids: CASSPQGYEKLFF. CDR3 bases: TGTGCCAGCTCACCGCAGGGATACGAAAAACTGTTTTTT. This rearrangement joins TRBV18 to TRBJ1-4; possibly TRBD1 for D (5 bases). V was trimmed by 3 bases and J by 8 bases, leaving 10 bases between them. The CDR3 has 13 amino acids. Germline assignment: CDR1 KGHSH and CDR2 LQKENI.